This TCR beta chain was identified during a study of cytomegalovirus exposure and HLA in healthy donors. After removal of 3 bases from V and 4 bases from J, the junction contained 6 bases not matched to a gene. CDR1 and CDR2 (germline): SGHTS, YDEGEE. The CDR3 contains 14 residues. 60 Vbeta and 13 Jbeta primers were used in PCR. The table came from immunoSEQ multiplex PCR; TCRdb's copy has only in-frame clones and leaves some out. The sample shows around 150,000 clones, approximately 84% of them seen only once. On this clone: No antigen is known for it.

Study observations and caveats: In vitro assays verified that three CMV-associated chains recognized CMV antigens specifically. Accurate predictions that matched the HLA-A and HLA-B alleles of most subjects were reportedly made from TCR beta sequences. The study listed approximately 160 cytomegalovirus-associated TCR beta chains. There were several of the most significant clusters that appeared linked to common viral pathogens in a later analysis.

Sequenced input: PBMCs. V gene TRBV5-8 combines with J gene TRBJ2-7; TRBD1 matches 8 bases. This TCR derives from a man aged 25 to 40 in good health and CMV-seropositive. Here the CDR3 DNA reads TGTGCCAGCAGCTATTCCCAGGGGGCATACGAGCAGTACTTC. It is translated as CASSYSQGAYEQYF.